This TCR beta chain was found in a study of CD8+ T cells in alopecia areata. General observations from the study: Clonality exceeded that of normal scalp in lesional scalp, most notably in alopecia totalis/universalis. In scalp samples, resident alphabeta T cells of normal skin are also sequenced. With patients, TCR sharing proved less clear than in mice, a difference possibly related to HLA.

Researchers gathered lesional scalp punch biopsies and peripheral blood from patients with alopecia areata. As to this clone: What it binds is not known.

Following RNA extraction, reverse transcription yielded cDNA that acted as the sequencing template. Generated by immunoSEQ multiplex PCR, the TCRdb table keeps only in-frame clones and is missing some. The table has 70,000 to 95,000 clones, roughly half seen once. The CDR3 contains 14 residues. Germline values: CDR1 SGHDT, CDR2 YYEEEE. V lost 0 bases and J lost 1, with 7 bases in between. The source of this sequence is a human donor with alopecia areata. The V gene is TRBV5-6, the J gene TRBJ2-5; D is unresolved. The sample taken for sequencing was NKG2D-high CD8+ T cells sorted from blood. CDR3 bases: TGTGCCAGCAGCTTGGAACCCAGCCAAGAGACCCAGTACTTC. Encoded protein: CASSLEPSQETQYF.